The present entry profiles one T cell receptor beta chain with its context. This entry is derived from a study of blood T cell repertoires in COVID-19. In the study overall: The United States, Italy and Spain were the sources of the acute and convalescent COVID-19 samples. PBMCs, B-cell-depleted T cells, or T cells provided the cDNA or gDNA that made up the material.

Losses at the gene ends were 0 bases for V and 4 bases for J; bases not matched to a gene: 8. This CDR3 has 16 amino acids. The germline V gene has CDR1 MNHEY and CDR2 SVGEGT. While infection was still active, Seattle patients were enrolled and then followed longitudinally. Original analysis: Cell counts per sample came from amplifying reference gene primers. Profiled with immunoSEQ multiplex PCR; TCRdb holds only in-frame clones, not every one. The DNA was the basis for D and trimming; V, J and clone size are from that table. The sample lists some 76,000 clones; around 80% were seen once. This clonotype was obtained from a man aged 45-65 years with COVID-19, enrolled during active disease. The chain uses TRBV6-2 or TRBV6-3 and TRBJ1-2, with 7 positions matching TRBD1. Sequenced input: peripheral blood. Here the CDR3 reads CASSYSPGQAFYGYTF. DNA for the CDR3: TGTGCCAGCAGTTACTCGCCCGGACAGGCCTTCTATGGCTACACCTTC.